This T cell receptor (beta chain) stems from a study of regulatory T cells in long-lasting Graves disease. Relying on iRepertoire HTBI primers and Arm-PCR of CDR3 regions, the team built TCR beta libraries. TCRdb processed the multiplex PCR reads anew with MiXCR; each CDR3 protein has one entry. Found here are hundreds of thousands of distinct CDR3 sequences, over 15% of them singletons; the top ten hold 25% to 30%. CDR1 is MNHEY and CDR2 is SVGAGI in the germline V gene. The CDR3 is 19 residues long. V lost 0 bases, J lost 6 bases, and 25 bases lay in between. Sample time point: newly diagnosed GD, antithyroid drugs for less than 3 months. PBMCs provided the RNA from which the TCR library was made. These same records also appear under a second study, on T cells in Graves' hyperthyroidism and ophthalmopathy. That source reports: The TCR CDR3 first-round RT-PCR relied on the HTBI primer set.

The rearrangement links TRBV6-5 to TRBJ2-3, with D possibly called TRBD1 or TRBD2 (6 bases each). The source of this sequence is a man aged 35 to 55 with Graves disease. Sample: peripheral blood mononuclear cells (PBMCs), taken at new diagnosis, from a patient treated with antithyroid drugs. CDR3 residues: CASSYSLGRGLGNGDTQYF. CDR3 nucleotides: TGTGCCAGCAGTTACTCGCTCGGCCGGGGGCTGGGGAACGGGGATACGCAGTATTTT.